These 20 T cell receptor beta chains share one sample of origin, sequenced in a study of neoadjuvant anti-PD-1 for oral cavity cancer. Sequencing was performed with immunoSEQ multiplex PCR; in TCRdb, only in-frame clones are kept and a portion is missing. Here the sample spans 6,500 to 7,500 clones, nearly 45% being singletons. The material was tumor tissue, obtained before nivolumab (anti-PD-1) treatment. The source is a person aged 40-85 years with oral cavity squamous cell carcinoma.

The chain carries TRBV20-1 and TRBJ1-2, with no clear D. This CDR3 comprises 10 residues. V was trimmed by 5 bases and J by 4 bases, leaving 5 bases between them. In germline, CDR1 is DFQATT, CDR2 SNEGSKA (reference sequence). The chain's CDR3 is CSAPSYGYTF. CDR3 nucleotide sequence: TGCAGTGCTCCTAGCTATGGCTACACCTTC.

The CDR3 DNA is TGTGCCAGTAGTGTCGACAGTCGAAGCACAGATACGCAGTATTTT. This gives the protein CASSVDSRSTDTQYF. This chain links TRBV19 with TRBJ2-3; D might be TRBD1 (5 bases). From germline, CDR1 is LNHDA and CDR2 SQIVND (reference sequence). V was pared by 5 bases and J by 0 bases, with 12 bases between. The CDR3 sequence is 15 residues long.

This chain links TRBV9 with TRBJ1-2, with 9 positions matching TRBD1. CDR3 length: 12 residues. CDR1 and CDR2 (germline): SGDLS, YYNGEE. The V segment lost 4 bases and the J segment 6 bases; nucleotides outside the gene matches: 1. The CDR3 sequence: CASSWTGDGYTF. The CDR3 nucleotides read TGTGCCAGCAGCTGGACAGGGGATGGCTACACCTTC.

This sequence joins TRBV4-2 and TRBJ2-1, with TRBD2 matching 12 bases. The CDR3 totals 16 residues. Germline assignment: CDR1 LGHNA and CDR2 YNFKEQ. The V gene end was trimmed by 0 bases and the J gene end by 6 bases; junction bases not matched to a gene: 3. The CDR3 DNA sequence: TGTGCCAGCAGCCAAGATGCTAGCGGGGGGGCCAATGAGCAGTTCTTC. As protein: CASSQDASGGANEQFF.

CDR3 region: CASSQSLLLDSYNEQFF. CDR3 bases: TGCGCCAGCAGCCAGAGCCTATTGTTGGACTCCTACAATGAGCAGTTCTTC. The chain joins TRBV4-3 to TRBJ2-1; D call uncertain. CDR3 length: 17 amino acids. Germline lookup yields CDR1 LGHNA and CDR2 YSLEER. The ends were cut back, 3 bases at V and 0 bases at J, with 15 bases in the middle.

In its sample, this clone was seen a few times. The chain carries TRBV7-2 and TRBJ2-5; D remains ambiguous. The germline gives CDR1 SGHTA, CDR2 FQGNSA. V gave up 5 bases and J gave up 5 bases, with 15 bases separating them. This CDR3 is 14 amino acids long. Written as DNA, the CDR3 is TGTGCCAGCAGCCTCCCCCTCGGAGCTGAGACCCAGTACTTC. Amino acids: CASSLPLGAETQYF.

This clone was counted a few times. The chain has TRBV10-2 and TRBJ2-1; tentatively, D is TRBD1 (6 bases). Trimming cost V 10 bases and J 0 bases, with 16 bases left between them. CDR3 length: 15 amino acids. Per the germline V gene, CDR1 is WSHSY and CDR2 is SAAADI. The chain's CDR3 is CAILQGLSSYNEQFF. DNA of the CDR3: TGCGCCATACTCCAGGGGCTTTCCTCCTACAATGAGCAGTTCTTC.

This clone has a handful of counts. The genes are TRBV5-1 and TRBJ1-2, with a weak D call TRBD1 (5 bases). The CDR3 runs to 13 residues. Trimming pared 0 bases from V and 6 bases from J, leaving 9 bases between. Germline CDR1 SGHRS, CDR2 YFSETQ. The CDR3 nucleotides read TGCGCCAGCAGCTTGGTAGGGGAAAATGGCTACACCTTC. Its protein product is CASSLVGENGYTF.

The rearrangement links TRBV7-2 to TRBJ1-5; unclear D gene. Per germline, CDR1 SGHTA and CDR2 FQGNSA. V was trimmed by 5 bases and J by 9 bases, leaving 20 bases between them. This CDR3 has 15 amino acids. The CDR3 loop reads CASSVHQGSGRPQHF. CDR3 in DNA: TGTGCCAGCAGCGTACATCAAGGTAGCGGGCGGCCCCAGCATTTT. The full variable domain, completed using reference TRBV7-2 and TRBJ1-5, is GAGVSQSPSNKVTEKGKDVELRCDPISGHTALYWYRQSLGQGLEFLIYFQGNSAPDKSGLPSDRFSAERTGGSVSTLTIQRTQQEDSAVYLCASSVHQGSGRPQHFGDGTRLSIL.

The DNA of the CDR3 is TGTGCCAGCAGCCGGGCCCTAGCATTAGCTGAAGCTTTCTTT. Translation: CASSRALALAEAFF. The chain carries TRBV5-6 and TRBJ1-1; no clear D. The CDR3 loop spans 14 amino acids. V dropped 4 bases and J dropped 6 bases, with 16 bases sitting between them. CDR1 is SGHDT and CDR2 is YYEEEE in the germline V gene. Variable domain in full (rest from reference TRBV5-6 and TRBJ1-1): DAGVTQSPTHLIKTRGQQVTLRCSPKSGHDTVSWYQQALGQGPQFIFQYYEEEERQRGNFPDRFSGHQFPNYSSELNVNALLLGDSALYLCASSRALALAEAFFGQGTRLTVV.

J is TRBJ2-3 and V is TRBV4-2; the match to TRBD2 covers 9 bases. Germline CDR1 and CDR2: LGHNA and YNFKEQ. The V gene end was trimmed by 4 bases and the J gene end by 0 bases; junction bases not matched to a gene: 11. This CDR3 spans 18 amino acids. The CDR3 spells CASSPLGSRGGSTDTQYF. In DNA form, the CDR3 reads TGTGCCAGCAGCCCCCTGGGGTCGCGGGGGGGGAGCACAGATACGCAGTATTTT.

V gene TRBV6-6 combines with J gene TRBJ2-4; 10 positions agree with TRBD1. With 5 bases clipped from V and 8 bases from J, the junction kept 6 bases outside the gene matches. Germline V gene lookup returns CDR1 MNHNY and CDR2 SVGAGI (reference sequence). This CDR3 region has 14 residues. CDR3 nucleotide sequence: TGTGCCAGCAGTCCGACAGGGGGCTTGGACATTCAGTACTTC. It encodes CASSPTGGLDIQYF.

This clone was recorded only once. This chain uses TRBV20-1 with TRBJ1-2; D remains unclear. Trimming cost V 3 bases and J 7 bases, with 9 bases left between them. The CDR3 loop spans 11 amino acids. The germline V gene has CDR1 DFQATT and CDR2 SNEGSKA (reference sequence). Written as DNA, the CDR3 is TGCAGTGCTAGGCGCGAGGCTGGCTACACCTTC. This sequence encodes CSARREAGYTF.

The chain couples TRBV10-3 to TRBJ1-5, with D uncertain. This CDR3 has 14 residues. Germline assignment: CDR1 ENHRY and CDR2 SYGVKD. Trimming stripped 0 bases from V and 5 bases from J, with 8 bases between. CDR3: CAISESPDYQPQHF. CDR3 nucleotides: TGTGCCATCAGTGAGTCCCCTGACTATCAGCCCCAGCATTTT.

This rearrangement joins TRBV2 to TRBJ2-7; D gene unclear. The CDR3 length is 15 residues. V was cut by 6 bases and J by 2 bases, with 17 bases left in between. Germline CDR1 and CDR2: SNHLY and FYNNEI. The CDR3 is CASRPPAGATYEQYF. The CDR3, as DNA: TGTGCCAGCAGGCCCCCCGCAGGCGCTACCTACGAGCAGTACTTC.

J is TRBJ2-7 and V is TRBV5-4; tentatively, D is TRBD1 (6 bases). From germline, CDR1 is SGHNT and CDR2 YYREEE (reference sequence). The V gene lost 4 bases and the J gene lost 4 bases, with 15 bases spanning the gap. The CDR3 has 14 residues. The CDR3 region is CASSPDRTSYEQYF. DNA for the CDR3: TGTGCCAGCAGCCCGGACAGAACTTCATACGAGCAGTACTTC.

J is TRBJ1-4 and V is TRBV19; 9 positions agree with TRBD1. V lost 3 bases and J lost 4; bases outside the gene matches: 3. The CDR3 covers 15 residues. The germline CDR1 and CDR2 sequences are LNHDA and SQIVND (reference sequence). CDR3 DNA sequence: TGTGCCAGTAGTATGGGGACAGGGAATAATGAAAAACTGTTTTTT. Translation gives CASSMGTGNNEKLFF.

The V and J genes are TRBV4-1 and TRBJ2-6, with 7 nucleotides matching TRBD1. Per the germline V gene, CDR1 is MGHRA and CDR2 is YSYEKL. J was trimmed by 17 bases and V by 2 bases; bases with no gene match: 15. The CDR3 runs 15 residues. DNA of the CDR3: TGCGCCAGCAGCCAATTCGGGACAGCGGACAGCTTTATGACTTTC. Translated, it gives CASSQFGTADSFMTF.

DNA of the CDR3: TGCAGCGTTGACTGGGGCTCAGGAGGAAACACCATATATTTT. Protein sequence: CSVDWGSGGNTIYF. J is TRBJ1-3 and V is TRBV29-1; weak D call: TRBD1 (5 bases). The germline V gene encodes CDR1 SQVTM and CDR2 ANQGSEA. The CDR3 extends over 14 amino acids. Trimming removed 3 bases from V and 4 bases from J, with 13 bases in between.

This clone was seen more than once but under ten times. The chain is built from TRBV11-2 and TRBJ1-1, with TRBD1 matching over 7 bases. V shed 5 bases, J shed 4 bases, and the junction held 1 base outside the gene matches. The CDR3 is 12 residues long. CDR1 and CDR2 from the germline V gene are SGHAT and FQNNGV. This CDR3 is CASSPGGTEAFF. In nucleotides, the CDR3 is TGTGCCAGCAGCCCAGGGGGCACTGAAGCTTTCTTT.